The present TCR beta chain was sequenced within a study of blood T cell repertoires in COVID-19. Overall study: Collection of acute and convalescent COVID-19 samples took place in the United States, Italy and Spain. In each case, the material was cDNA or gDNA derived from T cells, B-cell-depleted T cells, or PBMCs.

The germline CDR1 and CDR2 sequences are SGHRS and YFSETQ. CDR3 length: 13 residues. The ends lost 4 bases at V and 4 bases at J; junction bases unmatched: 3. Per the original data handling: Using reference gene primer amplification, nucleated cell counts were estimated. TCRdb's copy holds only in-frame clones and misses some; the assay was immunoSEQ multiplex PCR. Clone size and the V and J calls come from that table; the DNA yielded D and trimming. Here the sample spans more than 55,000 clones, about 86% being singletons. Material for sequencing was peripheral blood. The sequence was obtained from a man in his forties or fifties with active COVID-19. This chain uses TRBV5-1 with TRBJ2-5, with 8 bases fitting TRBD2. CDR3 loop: CASSGLAPETQYF. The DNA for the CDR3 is TGCGCCAGCAGCGGACTAGCCCCAGAGACCCAGTACTTC.